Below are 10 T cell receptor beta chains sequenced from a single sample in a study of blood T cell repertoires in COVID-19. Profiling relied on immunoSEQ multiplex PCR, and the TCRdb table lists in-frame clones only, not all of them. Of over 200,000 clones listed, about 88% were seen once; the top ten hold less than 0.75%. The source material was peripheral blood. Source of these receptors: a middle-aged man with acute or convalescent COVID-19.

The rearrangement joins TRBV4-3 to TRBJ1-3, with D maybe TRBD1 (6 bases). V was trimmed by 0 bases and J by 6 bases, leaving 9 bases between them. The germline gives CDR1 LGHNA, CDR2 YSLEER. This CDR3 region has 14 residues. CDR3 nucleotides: TGCGCCAGCAGCCAAGAGAACAGGGAAAACACCATATATTTT. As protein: CASSQENRENTIYF.

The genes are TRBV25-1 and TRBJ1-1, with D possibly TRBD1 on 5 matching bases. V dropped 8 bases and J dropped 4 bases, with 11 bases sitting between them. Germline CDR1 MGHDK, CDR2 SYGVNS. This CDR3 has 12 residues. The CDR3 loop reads CASSDIPTEAFF. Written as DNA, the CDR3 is TGTGCCAGCTCGGACATTCCCACTGAAGCTTTCTTT.

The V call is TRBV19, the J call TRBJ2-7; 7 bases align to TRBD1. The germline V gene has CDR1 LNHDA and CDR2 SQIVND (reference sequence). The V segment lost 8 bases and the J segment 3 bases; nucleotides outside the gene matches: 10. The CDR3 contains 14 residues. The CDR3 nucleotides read TGTGCCAGTTCTACGGACAGGACCGGCTACGAGCAGTACTTC. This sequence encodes CASSTDRTGYEQYF.

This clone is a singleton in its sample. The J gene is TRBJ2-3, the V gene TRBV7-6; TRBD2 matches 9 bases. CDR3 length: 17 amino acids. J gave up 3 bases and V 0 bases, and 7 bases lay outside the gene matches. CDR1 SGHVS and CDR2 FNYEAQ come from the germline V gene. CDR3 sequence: CASSLAPASGTTDTQYF. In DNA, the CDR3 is TGTGCCAGCAGCTTAGCGCCCGCTAGCGGGACGACAGATACGCAGTATTTT.

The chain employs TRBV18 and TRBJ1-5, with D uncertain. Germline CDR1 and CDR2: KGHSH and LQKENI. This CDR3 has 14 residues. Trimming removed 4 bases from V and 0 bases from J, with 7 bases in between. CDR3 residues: CASSREGSNQPQHF. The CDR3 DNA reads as TGTGCCAGCTCACGGGAGGGTAGCAATCAGCCCCAGCATTTT.

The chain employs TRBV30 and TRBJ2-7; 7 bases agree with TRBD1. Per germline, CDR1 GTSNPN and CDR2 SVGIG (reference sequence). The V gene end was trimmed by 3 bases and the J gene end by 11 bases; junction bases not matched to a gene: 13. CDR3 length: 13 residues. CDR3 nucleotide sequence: TGTGCCTGGAGGGTTGAGGGGGCTACGAGTGAGTACTTC. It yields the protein CAWRVEGATSEYF.

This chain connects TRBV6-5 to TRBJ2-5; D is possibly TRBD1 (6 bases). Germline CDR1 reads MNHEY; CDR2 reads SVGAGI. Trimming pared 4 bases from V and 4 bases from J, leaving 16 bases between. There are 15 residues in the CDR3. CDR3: CASSSPVQGRETQYF. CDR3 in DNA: TGTGCCAGCAGTTCCCCGGTACAGGGTCGAGAGACCCAGTACTTC.

CDR3 DNA: TGTGCCAGCAGCCAGAGACAGGCTGACGACGAGCAGTACTTC. It translates to CASSQRQADDEQYF. The J gene is TRBJ2-7, the V gene TRBV13; a possible D gene is TRBD1 (6 bases). Germline CDR1 PRHDT, CDR2 FYEKMQ (reference sequence). V gave up 5 bases and J gave up 5 bases, with 16 bases separating them. The CDR3 runs to 14 residues.

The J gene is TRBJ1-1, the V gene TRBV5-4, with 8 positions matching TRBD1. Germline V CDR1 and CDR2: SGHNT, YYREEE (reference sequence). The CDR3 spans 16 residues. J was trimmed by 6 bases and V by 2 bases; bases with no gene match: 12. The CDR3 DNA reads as TGTGCCAGCAGCTTCGGTCAGGGGGCAAGTAGCTCTGAAGCTTTCTTT. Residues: CASSFGQGASSSEAFF.

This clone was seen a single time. CDR3: CASSLSPGQGFSGANVLTF. The CDR3 coding sequence is TGTGCCAGCAGCTTATCACCGGGACAAGGGTTCTCTGGGGCCAACGTCCTGACTTTC. The genes are TRBV7-3 and TRBJ2-6; D might be TRBD1 (6 bases). Between the trimmed V and J ends, which lost 2 bases and 0 bases, there was a span of 17 bases. From germline, CDR1 is SGHTA and CDR2 FQGTGA. The CDR3 sequence is 19 residues long.